Listed below are T cell receptor beta chains from one sample, sequenced in a study of T cell responses to AZD1222 COVID-19 vaccine. Repertoires were generated with immunoSEQ multiplex PCR, while TCRdb's copy carries only in-frame clones and drops some. The sample holds about 97,000 clones, roughly 90% seen once. The sample consisted of peripheral blood, taken on day 0 of AZD1222 vaccination. All receptors come from an adult in good health. The CDR3 runs from the conserved cysteine through the conserved F or W. A D gene is named only where the DNA matches it firmly. Clone size is given for some rows only: seen once, a few or many times, or a class if the clone is expanded.

clone_size d_call cdr3_length j_call v_call cdr3_nt cdr3_aa
. TRBD1 14 TRBJ1-1 TRBV6-5 TGTGCCAGCAGTTCGGGACAGGGGAACACTGAAGCTTTCTTT CASSSGQGNTEAFF
. TRBD1 16 TRBJ1-4 TRBV11-2 TGTGCCAGCAGCCTCCGTGGGGCAGGGGGCAGGGAAAAACTGTTTTTT CASSLRGAGGREKLFF
. TRBD1 16 TRBJ1-1 TRBV5-1 TGCGCCAGCAGCAACGGACAGGGGGCGGCTGGCACTGAAGCTTTCTTT CASSNGQGAAGTEAFF
. TRBD1 14 TRBJ2-2 TRBV6-5 TGTGCCAGCAGCCAGGACAGGGGGCTCCGGGAGCTGTTTTTT CASSQDRGLRELFF
. TRBD1 15 TRBJ2-7 TRBV2 TGTGCCAGCAGTGTACCGGGACAGGGGACGGGCGAGCAGTACTTC CASSVPGQGTGEQYF
. TRBD1 17 TRBJ2-6 TRBV24-1 TGTGCCACCAGTCCCGGGACAGGGCCCTCTGGGGCCAACGTCCTGACTTTC CATSPGTGPSGANVLTF
. TRBD2 15 TRBJ2-3 TRBV11-3 TGTGCCAGCAGCTCGACAACTAGCGGGCCCGATACGCAGTATTTT CASSSTTSGPDTQYF
. . 15 TRBJ1-5 TRBV6-5 TGTGCCAGCAGTTACTCGCAGGGTCGAGGGCAGCCCCAGCATTTT CASSYSQGRGQPQHF
. . 13 TRBJ1-1 TRBV6-5 TGTGCCAGCAGAATGGCGGTGAACACTGAAGCTTTCTTT CASRMAVNTEAFF
. . 14 TRBJ1-6 TRBV6-5 TGTGCCAGCAGTTACAGGGCGGTGGATTCACCCCTCCACTTT CASSYRAVDSPLHF
. . 13 TRBJ1-2 TRBV5-4 TGTGCCAGCAGCTTGGAGAACGTTAATGGCTACACCTTC CASSLENVNGYTF
. . 11 TRBJ2-1 TRBV7-6 TGTGCCAGCAGCTCTAGCACTGAGCAGTTCTTC CASSSSTEQFF
. . 13 TRBJ1-3 TRBV9 TGTGCCAGTAGCGTGACAGTTGGAAACACCATATATTTT CASSVTVGNTIYF
once . 15 TRBJ2-1 TRBV4-3 TGCGCCAGCAGCCAAGAATTCGGGGTCTACAATGAGCAGTTCTTC CASSQEFGVYNEQFF
. TRBD1 14 TRBJ1-4 TRBV15 TGTGCCACCAGCAGGGGACAGGGGCATGAAAAACTGTTTTTT CATSRGQGHEKLFF
. . 15 TRBJ1-5 TRBV19 TGTGCCAGTAGTATCGCGGGGGTTAGCAATCAGCCCCAGCATTTT CASSIAGVSNQPQHF
. . 14 TRBJ1-1 TRBV21-1 TGTGCCAGCAGCAAAGCTAGTGCGAACACTGAAGCTTTCTTT CASSKASANTEAFF
. . 15 TRBJ1-6 TRBV7-2 TGTGCCAGCAGCCCGATGGGGGTTGGTAATTCACCCCTCCACTTT CASSPMGVGNSPLHF
once TRBD1 16 TRBJ1-4 TRBV7-9 TGTGCCAGCAGCTCGGGACAGGGTGGAGGGATTGAAAAACTGTTTTTT CASSSGQGGGIEKLFF
once TRBD2 14 TRBJ2-5 TRBV7-8 TGTGCCAGCAGCAAGTCGGGAGGGGAGGAGACCCAGTACTTC CASSKSGGEETQYF
. TRBD2 12 TRBJ2-1 TRBV28 TGTGCCAGCAGCTGGACTAGTGCTGAGCAGTTCTTC CASSWTSAEQFF
. . 13 TRBJ1-5 TRBV7-2 TGTGCCAGCGCGTCTTATAGCAATCAGCCCCAGCATTTT CASASYSNQPQHF
. TRBD2 14 TRBJ2-5 TRBV10-2 TGCGCCAGCCAACGGGGGGGTTTCCAAGAGACCCAGTACTTC CASQRGGFQETQYF
. TRBD1 17 TRBJ1-1 TRBV18 TGTGCCAGCTCACCACCGCCAACAGGGGGCTTCAACACTGAAGCTTTCTTT CASSPPPTGGFNTEAFF
. . 15 TRBJ2-7 TRBV30 TGTGCCTGGACTGTTGGCTCCCACCAGGCCTACGAGCAGTACTTC CAWTVGSHQAYEQYF
few . 15 TRBJ1-3 TRBV6-5 TGTGCCAGCAGTTCGGGACACCGCTCTGGAAACACCATATATTTT CASSSGHRSGNTIYF
. TRBD1 15 TRBJ2-3 TRBV5-1 TGCGCCAGCAGCTTGGGACAGGGGAACACAGATACGCAGTATTTT CASSLGQGNTDTQYF
. . 14 TRBJ2-3 TRBV7-2 TGTGCCAGCAGCCCGCCAACACAAACAGATACGCAGTATTTT CASSPPTQTDTQYF
. . 14 TRBJ1-6 TRBV6-1 TGTGCCAGCAGTGAAAGTCCAGGGGATTCACCCCTCCACTTT CASSESPGDSPLHF
. TRBD1 15 TRBJ1-5 TRBV7-2 TGTGCCAGCAGCGGTCGACAGGGGCTGAATCAGCCCCAGCATTTT CASSGRQGLNQPQHF
. . 19 TRBJ1-5 TRBV6-1 TGTGCCAGCAGTGAGGCCTTAGGACAGATATCCAAAAGCAATCAGCCCCAGCATTTT CASSEALGQISKSNQPQHF
. . 17 TRBJ2-2 TRBV5-6 TGTGCCAGCAGCTTGGATAGGGGAACAGCTAACACCGGGGAGCTGTTTTTT CASSLDRGTANTGELFF
few . 18 TRBJ2-6 TRBV4-1 TGCGCCAGCAGCCAAGTAGATCTGGGTTTAAGTGGGGCCAACGTCCTGACTTTC CASSQVDLGLSGANVLTF
. TRBD2 16 TRBJ2-1 TRBV18 TGTGCCAGCTCATCACTAGCGGGGTCCTCCTACAATGAGCAGTTCTTC CASSSLAGSSYNEQFF
. TRBD1 15 TRBJ1-5 TRBV2 TGTGCCAGCAGTTGGGACAGGGGGGATAATCAGCCCCAGCATTTT CASSWDRGDNQPQHF
. . 14 TRBJ1-1 TRBV19 TGTGCCAGTACCGTCCCGGGACCTAGGATAGAAGCTTTCTTT CASTVPGPRIEAFF
. . 14 TRBJ2-2 TRBV6-5 TGTGCCAGCCGACCCTCTAGGGGACTGGGGGAGCTGTTTTTT CASRPSRGLGELFF
. TRBD2 14 TRBJ2-3 TRBV15 TGTGCCACCAGCACGCGGGGGGCCGGGGGTACGCAGTATTTT CATSTRGAGGTQYF
. TRBD1 14 TRBJ1-2 TRBV7-8 TGTGCCAGCAGCTTATTCCAGGGGGGTTATGGCTACACCTTC CASSLFQGGYGYTF
. . 12 TRBJ2-7 TRBV5-1 TGCGCCAGCAGCCCTTGGGGCTACGAGCAGTACTTC CASSPWGYEQYF
. . 13 TRBJ2-1 TRBV12-3/TRBV12-4 TGTGCCAGCAGGCCCGGATGGGCCAATGAGCAGTTCTTC CASRPGWANEQFF
once . 13 TRBJ1-2 TRBV27 TGTGCCAGCAGTCCCGGCCTCGGGACTGGCTACACCTTC CASSPGLGTGYTF
few . 15 TRBJ1-1 TRBV7-2 TGTGCCAGCAGCTTAGGATCAGGGCTGAACACTGAAGCTTTCTTT CASSLGSGLNTEAFF